This is a list of T cell receptor beta chains from one sample in a study of blood T cell repertoires in COVID-19. Clones were sequenced by immunoSEQ multiplex PCR, and TCRdb holds only the in-frame ones, with some missing. The sample includes about 410,000 clones, about nine tenths of them seen just once. The sequenced sample consisted of PBMCs or T cells enriched from blood (not recorded which). The receptor source for this set is a woman in her twenties or thirties who had recovered from COVID-19. The CDR3 runs from the conserved cysteine through the conserved F or W. The order of the fields is CDR3 protein, CDR3 DNA, D gene, J gene, V gene, clone size. The D gene is left open where the match is weak. Clone sizes are given selectively: once, few, many, or a class where the clone is expanded.

CDR3aa: CASSPTSQADTQYF
CDR3nt: TGTGCCAGCAGCCCCACGAGCCAAGCAGATACGCAGTATTTT
d_gene: NA
j_gene: TRBJ2-3
v_gene: TRBV3-1/TRBV3-2
abundance: NA

CDR3aa: CASSLAEGGTEAFF
CDR3nt: TGTGCCAGCAGCTTAGCGGAAGGGGGCACTGAAGCTTTCTTT
d_gene: NA
j_gene: TRBJ1-1
v_gene: TRBV7-9
abundance: few

CDR3aa: CASSPAGTGEETQYF
CDR3nt: TGTGCCAGCAGTCCTGCCGGGACAGGGGAAGAGACCCAGTACTTC
d_gene: TRBD1
j_gene: TRBJ2-5
v_gene: TRBV28
abundance: NA

CDR3aa: CASSRTGAGNTIYF
CDR3nt: TGTGCCAGCAGTAGGACAGGGGCCGGAAACACCATATATTTT
d_gene: TRBD1
j_gene: TRBJ1-3
v_gene: TRBV6-5
abundance: NA

CDR3aa: CASSPWTGENEKLFF
CDR3nt: TGCGCCAGCAGCCCTTGGACAGGAGAAAATGAAAAACTGTTTTTT
d_gene: TRBD1
j_gene: TRBJ1-4
v_gene: TRBV5-1
abundance: NA

CDR3aa: CASSAGLAGRHEQYF
CDR3nt: TGTGCCAGCAGCGCCGGACTAGCGGGAAGACACGAGCAGTACTTC
d_gene: TRBD2
j_gene: TRBJ2-7
v_gene: TRBV9
abundance: NA

CDR3aa: CASSLSSGGNNQPQHF
CDR3nt: TGTGCCAGCAGTTTATCTTCAGGGGGAAACAATCAGCCCCAGCATTTT
d_gene: TRBD1
j_gene: TRBJ1-5
v_gene: TRBV27
abundance: NA

CDR3aa: CASSSHGGIYEQYF
CDR3nt: TGTGCCAGCAGTTCTCACGGGGGGATCTACGAGCAGTACTTC
d_gene: TRBD2
j_gene: TRBJ2-7
v_gene: TRBV7-9
abundance: NA

CDR3aa: CASSPGGGSNYEQYF
CDR3nt: TGTGCCAGCAGCCCTGGTGGGGGCAGCAACTACGAGCAGTACTTC
d_gene: NA
j_gene: TRBJ2-7
v_gene: TRBV6-2/TRBV6-3
abundance: NA

CDR3aa: CASSPGFKNTEAFF
CDR3nt: TGCGCCAGCAGCCCCGGGTTCAAGAACACTGAAGCTTTCTTT
d_gene: NA
j_gene: TRBJ1-1
v_gene: TRBV5-1
abundance: NA

CDR3aa: CASSQVISGGEQYF
CDR3nt: TGCGCCAGCAGCCAAGTGATATCGGGGGGCGAGCAGTACTTC
d_gene: TRBD2
j_gene: TRBJ2-7
v_gene: TRBV4-3
abundance: NA

CDR3aa: CATSDSTPWQSHGYTF
CDR3nt: TGTGCCACCAGTGATTCAACCCCCTGGCAATCACATGGCTACACCTTC
d_gene: NA
j_gene: TRBJ1-2
v_gene: TRBV24-1
abundance: NA

CDR3aa: CASSFDRGPNSPLHF
CDR3nt: TGTGCCAGCAGTTTCGACAGGGGCCCGAATTCACCCCTCCACTTT
d_gene: TRBD1
j_gene: TRBJ1-6
v_gene: TRBV28
abundance: NA

CDR3aa: CASSSDRVGYGYTF
CDR3nt: TGTGCCAGCAGTTCCGACAGGGTCGGCTATGGCTACACCTTC
d_gene: TRBD1
j_gene: TRBJ1-2
v_gene: TRBV27
abundance: NA

CDR3aa: CAGAWERGDTQYF
CDR3nt: TGTGCCGGGGCGTGGGAAAGAGGAGATACGCAGTATTTT
d_gene: NA
j_gene: TRBJ2-3
v_gene: TRBV2
abundance: NA

CDR3aa: CASSTRTLGSVSPLHF
CDR3nt: TGTGCCAGCAGCACCCGGACACTTGGAAGTGTTTCACCCCTCCACTTT
d_gene: NA
j_gene: TRBJ1-6
v_gene: TRBV7-2
abundance: NA

CDR3aa: CAGGSYEQYF
CDR3nt: TGTGCCGGCGGGAGCTACGAGCAGTACTTC
d_gene: TRBD2
j_gene: TRBJ2-7
v_gene: TRBV30
abundance: NA

CDR3aa: CASSLSWGQNTNYGYTF
CDR3nt: TGTGCCAGCAGCTTGTCGTGGGGACAGAATACTAACTATGGCTACACCTTC
d_gene: TRBD1
j_gene: TRBJ1-2
v_gene: TRBV13
abundance: NA

CDR3aa: CASRAHGGSYEQYF
CDR3nt: TGTGCCAGCAGGGCCCATGGGGGGTCCTACGAGCAGTACTTC
d_gene: NA
j_gene: TRBJ2-7
v_gene: TRBV6-6
abundance: NA

CDR3aa: CASSPGTSRTGELFF
CDR3nt: TGTGCCAGCAGTCCCGGGACTTCGAGAACCGGGGAGCTGTTTTTT
d_gene: NA
j_gene: TRBJ2-2
v_gene: TRBV6-5
abundance: NA

CDR3aa: CASSLEGPGGNTIYF
CDR3nt: TGTGCCAGCAGCTTAGAAGGCCCTGGCGGCAACACCATATATTTT
d_gene: NA
j_gene: TRBJ1-3
v_gene: TRBV11-2
abundance: once

CDR3aa: CASSRDTNTEAFF
CDR3nt: TGTGCCAGCTCTCGGGACACGAACACTGAAGCTTTCTTT
d_gene: NA
j_gene: TRBJ1-1
v_gene: TRBV18
abundance: NA

CDR3aa: CAWSAWRPGLAGGLNTGELFF
CDR3nt: TGTGCCTGGAGTGCATGGAGACCGGGACTAGCGGGGGGGCTGAACACCGGGGAGCTGTTTTTT
d_gene: TRBD2
j_gene: TRBJ2-2
v_gene: TRBV30
abundance: NA

CDR3aa: CATSIQGGSIQYF
CDR3nt: TGTGCCACCAGTATTCAGGGAGGAAGCATTCAGTACTTC
d_gene: NA
j_gene: TRBJ2-4
v_gene: TRBV12-3/TRBV12-4
abundance: NA

CDR3aa: CASSPRVVEKYGYTF
CDR3nt: TGTGCCAGCTCACCACGCGTCGTCGAAAAGTATGGCTACACCTTC
d_gene: NA
j_gene: TRBJ1-2
v_gene: TRBV18
abundance: NA

CDR3aa: CASSATSGGIGTEAFF
CDR3nt: TGTGCCAGCAGTGCAACATCAGGGGGGATAGGCACTGAAGCTTTCTTT
d_gene: TRBD1
j_gene: TRBJ1-1
v_gene: TRBV6-1
abundance: NA

CDR3aa: CASTPGDGYEQYF
CDR3nt: TGTGCCAGCACCCCGGGGGACGGGTACGAGCAGTACTTC
d_gene: NA
j_gene: TRBJ2-7
v_gene: TRBV7-9
abundance: NA

CDR3aa: CASTMAGAYNEQFF
CDR3nt: TGTGCCAGCACGATGGCGGGAGCCTACAATGAGCAGTTCTTC
d_gene: TRBD2
j_gene: TRBJ2-1
v_gene: TRBV2
abundance: NA

CDR3aa: CASSEGSSYEQYF
CDR3nt: TGTGCCAGCAGTGAAGGTAGCTCCTACGAGCAGTACTTC
d_gene: NA
j_gene: TRBJ2-7
v_gene: TRBV6-1
abundance: once

CDR3aa: CASSQEAAQETQYF
CDR3nt: TGTGCCAGCAGCCAAGAGGCGGCCCAAGAGACCCAGTACTTC
d_gene: NA
j_gene: TRBJ2-5
v_gene: TRBV4-2
abundance: NA

CDR3aa: CASSIVDGRPSGTQYF
CDR3nt: TGTGCCAGTAGTATAGTTGACGGGAGGCCCAGCGGTACGCAGTATTTT
d_gene: TRBD2
j_gene: TRBJ2-3
v_gene: TRBV19
abundance: NA

CDR3aa: CASSLRYEQYF
CDR3nt: TGTGCCAGCAGTCTCAGGTACGAGCAGTACTTC
d_gene: NA
j_gene: TRBJ2-7
v_gene: TRBV2
abundance: NA

CDR3aa: CASSSHRVGTGELFF
CDR3nt: TGCGCCAGCAGCTCACACAGGGTAGGCACCGGGGAGCTGTTTTTT
d_gene: NA
j_gene: TRBJ2-2
v_gene: TRBV4-1
abundance: NA

CDR3aa: CASGLGHISGNTIYF
CDR3nt: TGTGCTAGTGGTTTGGGACATATCTCTGGAAACACCATATATTTT
d_gene: NA
j_gene: TRBJ1-3
v_gene: TRBV12-5
abundance: NA

CDR3aa: CASSLKDRAYEQYF
CDR3nt: TGTGCCAGCAGCTTGAAGGACAGGGCCTACGAGCAGTACTTC
d_gene: TRBD1
j_gene: TRBJ2-7
v_gene: TRBV7-9
abundance: few

CDR3aa: CACRSSYNEQFF
CDR3nt: TGTGCCTGTCGGTCGTCCTACAATGAGCAGTTCTTC
d_gene: NA
j_gene: TRBJ2-1
v_gene: TRBV30
abundance: NA

CDR3aa: CAWEMGQGTDTQYF
CDR3nt: TGTGCCTGGGAGATGGGACAGGGGACAGATACGCAGTATTTT
d_gene: TRBD1
j_gene: TRBJ2-3
v_gene: TRBV30
abundance: NA